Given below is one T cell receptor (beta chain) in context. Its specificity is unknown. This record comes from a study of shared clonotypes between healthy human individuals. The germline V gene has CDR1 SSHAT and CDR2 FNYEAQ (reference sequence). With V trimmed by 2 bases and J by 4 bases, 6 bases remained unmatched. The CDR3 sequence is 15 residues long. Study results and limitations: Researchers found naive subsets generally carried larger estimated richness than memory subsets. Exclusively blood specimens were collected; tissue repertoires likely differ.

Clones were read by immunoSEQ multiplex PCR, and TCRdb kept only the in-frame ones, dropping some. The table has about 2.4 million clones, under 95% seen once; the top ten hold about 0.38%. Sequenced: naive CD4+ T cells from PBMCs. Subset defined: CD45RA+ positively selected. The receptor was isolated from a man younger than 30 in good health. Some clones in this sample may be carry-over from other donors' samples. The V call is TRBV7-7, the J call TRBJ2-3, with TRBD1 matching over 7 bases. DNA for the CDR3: TGTGCCAGCAGCTTATCGAGGGGGCTGGCAGATACGCAGTATTTT. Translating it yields CASSLSRGLADTQYF.